Listed here are 25 T cell receptor beta chains from one sample, sequenced in a study of OX40 agonist ivuxolimab in advanced cancers. TCRdb's table, derived via immunoSEQ multiplex PCR, lists solely in-frame clones and lacks some. Of about 100,000 clones listed, around 90% are singletons. The sequenced sample was CD4+ or CD8+ T cells sorted from blood, obtained in a trial of the OX40 agonist ivuxolimab. The receptors come from an adult with an advanced solid tumor such as melanoma, head and neck, liver or kidney cancer.

Only one count was recorded for this clone. The chain carries TRBV7-9 and TRBJ2-6; tentative D call: TRBD1 (5 bases). Trimming removed 1 base from V and 0 bases from J, with 7 bases in between. From germline, CDR1 is SEHNR and CDR2 FQNEAQ (reference sequence). This CDR3 region has 16 residues. Here the CDR3 DNA reads TGTGCCAGCAGCTTAGGACAGTTCTCTGGGGCCAACGTCCTGACTTTC. As protein: CASSLGQFSGANVLTF.

The rearrangement joins TRBV2 to TRBJ1-3, with D possibly matching TRBD1 (5 bases). This CDR3 has 12 amino acids. Germline loops: CDR1 SNHLY, CDR2 FYNNEI. As DNA, the CDR3 is TGTGCTAAAGCGGGGGTTGGAAACACCATATATTTT. Its protein is CAKAGVGNTIYF.

V is TRBV9 and J is TRBJ1-6, with 8 bases aligning to TRBD1. Germline V gives CDR1 SGDLS, CDR2 YYNGEE. There are 16 residues in the CDR3. J gave up 7 bases and V 4 bases, and 10 bases lay outside the gene matches. CDR3 bases: TGTGCCAGCAGCATCGGACAGGGCCTGAGGAATTCACCCCTCCACTTT. This sequence encodes CASSIGQGLRNSPLHF.

The genes are TRBV5-1 and TRBJ2-1; 16 bases fit TRBD2. Germline V gene sequence: CDR1 SGHRS, CDR2 YFSETQ. This CDR3 contains 15 residues. The trim removed 6 bases at V and 8 bases at J, leaving 5 bases unmatched. The CDR3 here is CASTGTSGGAYEQFF. The CDR3 bases are TGCGCCAGCACCGGGACTAGCGGGGGGGCCTATGAGCAGTTCTTC. The full variable domain, in which reference TRBV5-1 and TRBJ2-1 provide the parts outside the CDR3, is KAGVTQTPRYLIKTRGQQVTLSCSPISGHRSVSWYQQTPGQGLQFLFEYFSETQRNKGNFPGRFSGRQFSNSRSEMNVSTLELGDSALYLCASTGTSGGAYEQFFGPGTRLTVL.

This clone appeared once. As DNA, the CDR3 is TGTGCCAGCAGTGAGGCCTGGGGTAGCAATCAGCCCCAGCATTTT. Encoded protein: CASSEAWGSNQPQHF. This sequence joins TRBV6-4 and TRBJ1-5; D is ambiguous. V was pared by 3 bases and J by 0 bases, with 9 bases between. CDR3 length: 15 amino acids. Germline loops: CDR1 MRHNA, CDR2 SNTAGT.

This clone was picked up a small number of times. The CDR3 loop is CASSLGLRSPLHF. Here the CDR3 DNA reads TGTGCCAGCAGCCTGGGACTTCGTTCACCCCTCCACTTT. The rearrangement joins TRBV11-3 to TRBJ1-6; a possible D gene is TRBD1 (5 bases). Per the germline V gene, CDR1 is SGHNT and CDR2 is YENEEA. V was pared by 5 bases and J by 9 bases, with 11 bases between. The CDR3 has 13 amino acids. Supplemented by reference TRBV11-3 and TRBJ1-6, the full variable domain reads EAGVVQSPRYKIIEKKQPVAFWCNPISGHNTLYWYLQNLGQGPELLIRYENEEAVDDSQLPKDRFSAERLKGVDSTLKIQPAELGDSAVYLCASSLGLRSPLHFGNGTRLTVT.

V usage is TRBV9 and J usage is TRBJ2-3, with unresolved D. V was clipped by 0 bases and J by 5 bases, with 16 bases between them. The germline gives CDR1 SGDLS, CDR2 YYNGEE. The CDR3 is made up of 16 amino acids. The CDR3 DNA follows: TGTGCCAGCAGCGTAGGGGTTCTGGCGGATAAAGATACGCAGTATTTT. Its protein product is CASSVGVLADKDTQYF.

This chain uses TRBV9 with TRBJ1-1; D is undetermined. Looked up from germline, CDR1 is SGDLS and CDR2 is YYNGEE. The length of the CDR3 is 14 residues. Trimming took 3 bases from V and 0 from J, leaving 9 bases between them. The CDR3 loop reads CASSAETLNTEAFF. The CDR3 region has the DNA TGTGCCAGCAGCGCCGAGACCTTGAACACTGAAGCTTTCTTT.

The CDR3 sequence: CASSPGQTNYGYTF. In DNA form, the CDR3 reads TGTGCCAGCAGCCCAGGACAGACGAACTATGGCTACACCTTC. V usage is TRBV7-2 and J usage is TRBJ1-2; D may be TRBD1 (6 bases). Trimming took 5 bases from V and 2 from J, leaving 12 bases between them. Per the germline V gene, CDR1 is SGHTA and CDR2 is FQGNSA. This CDR3 has 14 residues.

J is TRBJ2-3 and V is TRBV12-5; TRBD1 aligns across 10 bases. This CDR3 spans 15 amino acids. J was trimmed by 2 bases and V by 7 bases; bases with no gene match: 6. CDR1 and CDR2 from the germline V gene are LGHNT and FRNRAP. The CDR3 nucleotides are TGTGCTAGTGCCTCGGGACAGGGGTACACAGATACGCAGTATTTT. Amino acids: CASASGQGYTDTQYF.

Details on this clone: At the DNA level, this CDR3 is encoded by other sequences in the same sample as well. The rearrangement links TRBV15 to TRBJ1-1; D is uncertain. Germline values: CDR1 LNHNV, CDR2 YYDKDF (reference sequence). The V gene lost 0 bases and the J gene lost 1 base, with 6 bases spanning the gap. This CDR3 is 14 amino acids long. Here the CDR3 reads CATSRDQANTEAFF. The CDR3 DNA reads as TGTGCCACCAGCAGAGATCAAGCGAACACTGAAGCTTTCTTT.

This rearrangement joins TRBV9 to TRBJ1-2; D is unclear. V lost 0 bases to trimming and J lost 3 bases, with 12 bases between them. CDR3 length: 15 residues. Germline loops: CDR1 SGDLS, CDR2 YYNGEE. DNA for the CDR3: TGTGCCAGCAGCGTAGAGGTCTCCGGACACTATGGCTACACCTTC. It is translated as CASSVEVSGHYGYTF.

The chain carries TRBV28 and TRBJ1-6, with D possibly matching TRBD1 (6 bases). Trimming cost V 3 bases and J 7 bases, with 10 bases left between them. The CDR3 loop spans 14 amino acids. CDR1 and CDR2 from the germline V gene are MDHEN and SYDVKM. For the CDR3, the DNA is TGTGCCAGCAGTTTGGGCCAGGGGAATTCACCCCTCCACTTT. Translated, it gives CASSLGQGNSPLHF.

The chain employs TRBV14 and TRBJ2-1; weak D call: TRBD2 (6 bases). V was pared by 3 bases and J by 6 bases, with 15 bases between. The CDR3 is 15 residues long. CDR1 and CDR2 from the germline V gene are SGHDN and FVKESK. The CDR3 DNA is TGTGCCAGCAGCCACACCCGGGGGACTTCCAATGAGCAGTTCTTC. Protein: CASSHTRGTSNEQFF.

CDR3 DNA sequence: TGCGCCAGCAGCCAAGATCCCGGACCCCTTTTCTTT. Translation gives CASSQDPGPLFF. The J gene is TRBJ1-1, the V gene TRBV4-1; no clear D gene. The CDR3 covers 12 residues. Germline V gives CDR1 MGHRA, CDR2 YSYEKL. Trimming removed 0 bases at V and 13 bases at J, with 12 bases between.

The V and J genes are TRBV4-1 and TRBJ1-1, with D hard to call. Germline CDR1 MGHRA, CDR2 YSYEKL. Between the trimmed V and J ends, which lost 2 bases and 0 bases, there was a span of 16 bases. The CDR3 totals 17 residues. CDR3 protein: CASSQFENGVMNTEAFF. DNA for the CDR3: TGCGCCAGCAGCCAATTCGAGAACGGCGTAATGAACACTGAAGCTTTCTTT.

The V and J genes are TRBV7-3 and TRBJ1-3; no clear D gene. Germline assignment: CDR1 SGHTA and CDR2 FQGTGA. Trimming shortened V by 5 bases and J by 0 bases, and 11 bases separated the two germline ends. The CDR3 contains 15 residues. The CDR3: CASSLFGSSGNTIYF. CDR3 nucleotide sequence: TGTGCCAGCAGCCTGTTCGGGAGCTCTGGAAACACCATATATTTT.

The chain carries TRBV7-9 and TRBJ2-5; 11 positions agree with TRBD2. This CDR3 has 16 residues. CDR1 is SEHNR, CDR2 FQNEAQ, per germline (reference sequence). V trimming: 7 bases; J trimming: 5 bases; junction bases outside the gene matches: 12. CDR3 residues: CASTTPIAGGAETQYF. The DNA for the CDR3 is TGTGCCAGCACCACCCCCATAGCGGGGGGGGCGGAGACCCAGTACTTC.

The chain has TRBV9 and TRBJ2-5; TRBD1 agrees at 11 bases. J lost 3 bases, V lost 0 bases, and 4 bases had no gene match. This CDR3 region has 16 residues. Germline V CDR1 and CDR2: SGDLS, YYNGEE. CDR3 sequence: CASSVAGTGGKETQYF. The DNA for the CDR3 is TGTGCCAGCAGCGTAGCTGGGACAGGGGGAAAAGAGACCCAGTACTTC.

This clone was detected a few times. The chain links TRBV4-2 to TRBJ1-1, with D tentatively TRBD1 (6 bases). The V and J ends lost 1 base and 1 base respectively, with 10 bases between them. Germline lookup yields CDR1 LGHNA and CDR2 YNFKEQ. The CDR3 extends over 15 amino acids. The CDR3 is CASSQALQGNTEAFF. The DNA of the CDR3 is TGTGCCAGCAGCCAAGCCCTACAGGGGAACACTGAAGCTTTCTTT.

The rearrangement uses TRBV11-2 and TRBJ1-2; D not resolved. The V end was cut by 6 bases, the J end by 4 bases, with 12 bases between. CDR3 size: 13 residues. CDR1 SGHAT and CDR2 FQNNGV come from the germline V gene. The CDR3 here is CASSPVFFYGYTF. CDR3 in DNA: TGTGCCAGCAGTCCGGTTTTTTTCTATGGCTACACCTTC.

V is TRBV28 and J is TRBJ1-4; TRBD1 matches at 7 bases. The CDR3 consists of 14 residues. The V segment lost 4 bases and the J segment 7 bases; nucleotides outside the gene matches: 6. CDR1 is MDHEN, CDR2 SYDVKM, per germline. The DNA for the CDR3 is TGTGCCAGCAGTTCGACAGGGATTAGTGAAAAACTGTTTTTT. It translates to CASSSTGISEKLFF.

DNA for the CDR3: TGTGCCAGCAGCGTAGGGTCAGGGGGCGGTGGAAACACCATATATTTT. It yields the protein CASSVGSGGGGNTIYF. The chain employs TRBV9 and TRBJ1-3, with TRBD1 matching over 8 bases. With V trimmed by 0 bases and J by 3 bases, 5 bases remained unmatched. Germline lookup yields CDR1 SGDLS and CDR2 YYNGEE. This CDR3 has 16 amino acids.

This chain links TRBV6-5 with TRBJ1-6, with 8 positions matching TRBD1. CDR3 size: 15 residues. J lost 8 bases, V lost 0 bases, and 3 bases had no gene match. Germline CDR1 MNHEY, CDR2 SVGAGI. The CDR3 nucleotides read TGTGCCAGCAGTTACTCGACAGGGGAGTATTCACCCCTCCACTTT. Protein: CASSYSTGEYSPLHF.

The J gene is TRBJ1-4, the V gene TRBV7-6, with D maybe TRBD1 (5 bases). CDR1 and CDR2 from the germline V gene are SGHVS and FNYEAQ. The CDR3 consists of 16 residues. Trimming cost V 4 bases and J 2 bases, with 14 bases left between them. This chain's CDR3 is CASSYPRGGTNEKLFF. DNA of the CDR3: TGTGCCAGCAGCTACCCCCGGGGGGGTACTAATGAAAAACTGTTTTTT.